This T cell receptor (beta chain) was captured by sequencing in a study of shared clonotypes between healthy human individuals. Study-level background: For every donor, three CD4 naive, three CD4 memory, two CD8 naive and one CD8 memory plates were used. Study-wide points: Clonotype sharing among donors, it was expected, would be affected by sequencing depth.

About this clone itself: Its antigen is as yet unknown. The junction differs from germline at one of its ends, possibly a read error.

CD8 cells classed as naive were CD45RO-negative and positively selected for CCR7, excluding terminally differentiated effector memory CD45RA+ cells. The study drew its donors from healthy HIV-negative adults without recent acute infections or vaccinations. Approximately 210 ng DNA, 30,000 or so T cell genomes, went into each sorted-subset replicate PCR. The table came from immunoSEQ multiplex PCR; TCRdb's copy has only in-frame clones and leaves some out. Of approximately 840,000 clones in the sample, roughly 96% were seen once. CDR3 length: 16 amino acids. The germline gives CDR1 SSHAT, CDR2 FNYEAQ (reference sequence).

Sequencing was carried out using naive CD8+ T cells sorted from blood. This chain uses TRBV7-7 with TRBJ2-1; 8 bases align to TRBD2. This clonotype was obtained from a man younger than 45 in good health. The DNA of the CDR3 is TGTGCTAGCAGCCCAACATGGACTAGCAAGGACGATGAGCAGTTCTTC. Its translation: CASSPTWTSKDDEQFF.